These 27 T cell receptor beta chains originate from one sample sequenced in a study of T cell repertoires in cytomegalovirus infection. TCRdb recomputed calls from the reads with MiXCR, one row per CDR3 protein. The sample has approximately 350,000 distinct CDR3 sequences, approximately 30% seen once. No antigen is known for these receptors. Here the sequenced sample was cultured PBMCs, taken from culture after CMV antigen stimulation. Receptors were obtained from a human donor in good health (CMV status not recorded). Some clones in this sample may be carry-over from other donors' samples.

The chain combines TRBV7-9 with TRBJ2-3, with D possibly being TRBD2 (6 bases). V gave up 3 bases and J gave up 2 bases, with 24 bases separating them. This CDR3 has 19 amino acids. The V gene's germline CDR1 is SEHNR and CDR2 FQNEAQ (reference sequence). CDR3 loop: CASSFRRGLRLGSTDTQYF. CDR3 coding DNA: TGTGCCAGCAGCTTCCGTAGGGGACTCCGACTAGGGTCCACAGATACGCAGTATTTT.

The chain recombines TRBV15 with TRBJ2-5; unclear D gene. CDR3 length: 13 amino acids. The V end was cut by 0 bases, the J end by 4 bases, with 6 bases between. The germline CDR1 and CDR2 sequences are LNHNV and YYDKDF (reference sequence). The CDR3 loop is CATSRDSLETQYF. The CDR3 DNA reads as TGTGCCACCAGCAGAGATTCTCTAGAGACCCAGTACTTC.

CDR3 region: CASSQSGRNPNEQFF. CDR3 in DNA: TGTGCCAGCAGCCAGAGCGGGAGGAACCCGAATGAGCAGTTCTTC. The genes are TRBV11-1 and TRBJ2-1, with 9 bases identical to TRBD2. The CDR3 runs 15 residues. The trim removed 5 bases at V and 7 bases at J, leaving 9 bases unmatched. Germline V gives CDR1 SGHAT, CDR2 FQDESV (reference sequence).

This clonotype was seen a handful of times. This chain joins TRBV11-3 and TRBJ2-1, with no clear D. The V gene lost 5 bases and the J gene lost 7 bases, with 15 bases spanning the gap. Germline V CDR1 and CDR2: SGHNT, YENEEA. The CDR3 loop spans 14 amino acids. As DNA, the CDR3 is TGTGCCAGCAGCCCAGAGCCCCGAAGGAATGAGCAGTTCTTC. Protein sequence: CASSPEPRRNEQFF.

The rearrangement links TRBV20-1 to TRBJ2-5; 12 bases match TRBD2. The CDR3 is made up of 15 amino acids. With 6 bases clipped from V and 4 bases from J, the junction kept 9 bases outside the gene matches. Germline CDR1 reads DFQATT; CDR2 reads SNEGSKA (reference sequence). The CDR3 reads CSAASSGRAGETQYF. The CDR3 region has the DNA TGCAGTGCCGCTTCTAGCGGGAGGGCCGGAGAGACCCAGTACTTC.

This clonotype was observed a few times. The chain uses TRBV6-1 and TRBJ2-1; D assignment may be TRBD1 or TRBD2 (5 bases each). The CDR3 is 16 residues long. The V gene lost 6 bases and the J gene lost 0 bases, with 15 bases spanning the gap. CDR1 MNHNS and CDR2 SASEGT come from the germline V gene. The DNA of the CDR3 is TGTGCCAGCAGCCGGGGCCGGCCTTCCTCCTACAATGAGCAGTTCTTC. It specifies CASSRGRPSSYNEQFF.

This clonotype appeared a few times. The chain has TRBV19 and TRBJ2-6; the match to TRBD1 covers 11 bases. Germline V lookup: CDR1 LNHDA, CDR2 SQIVND (reference sequence). Losses at the gene ends were 5 bases for V and 3 bases for J; bases not matched to a gene: 15. The CDR3 sequence is 20 residues long. The CDR3 loop is CASSHGPLSDRGRGANVLTF. In DNA form, the CDR3 reads TGTGCCAGTAGTCATGGCCCTCTTTCGGACAGGGGGCGTGGGGCCAACGTCCTGACTTTC. Full variable domain (outside the CDR3, taken from reference TRBV19 and TRBJ2-6): DGGITQSPKYLFRKEGQNVTLSCEQNLNHDAMYWYRQDPGQGLRLIYYSQIVNDFQKGDIAEGYSVSREKKESFPLTVTSAQKNPTAFYLCASSHGPLSDRGRGANVLTFGAGSRLTVL.

V usage is TRBV27 and J usage is TRBJ2-2, with TRBD2 matching 11 bases. Unmatched junction bases numbered 3, after V lost 6 bases and J lost 3 bases. Germline V gene sequence: CDR1 MNHEY, CDR2 SMNVEV (reference sequence). This CDR3 comprises 15 residues. This CDR3 is CASSWTSGHTGELFF. CDR3 sequence (DNA): TGTGCCAGCAGCTGGACTAGCGGGCACACCGGGGAGCTGTTTTTT.

This clonotype was counted only a few times. V is TRBV10-3 and J is TRBJ2-5; D perhaps matches TRBD1 (6 bases). V lost 5 bases to trimming and J lost 5 bases, with 9 bases between them. The V gene's germline CDR1 is ENHRY and CDR2 SYGVKD. The CDR3 has 12 residues. The CDR3 is CAISTGWETQYF. The CDR3 bases are TGTGCCATCAGTACAGGGTGGGAGACCCAGTACTTC.

The chain joins TRBV2 to TRBJ1-2; TRBD1 matches 7 bases. J gave up 4 bases and V 2 bases, and 10 bases lay outside the gene matches. CDR3 size: 16 residues. In germline, CDR1 is SNHLY, CDR2 FYNNEI. The CDR3 nucleotides are TGTGCCAGCAGTGAACACCGTGACAGGGTATCCTATGGCTACACCTTC. It encodes CASSEHRDRVSYGYTF. Based on the CDR3 plus reference TRBV2 and TRBJ1-2, the full variable domain is EPEVTQTPSHQVTQMGQEVILRCVPISNHLYFYWYRQILGQKVEFLVSFYNNEISEKSEIFDDQFSVERPDGSNFTLKIRSTKLEDSAMYFCASSEHRDRVSYGYTFGSGTRLTVV.

V gene TRBV30 combines with J gene TRBJ1-5, with 10 nucleotides matching TRBD1. J gave up 0 bases and V 5 bases, and 10 bases lay outside the gene matches. The CDR3 has 17 residues. Looked up from germline, CDR1 is GTSNPN and CDR2 is SVGIG (reference sequence). The CDR3 loop is CAWLGTGDPYSNQPQHF. The DNA for the CDR3 is TGTGCCTGGCTTGGGACAGGGGACCCTTATAGCAATCAGCCCCAGCATTTT.

CDR3 sequence (DNA): TGTGCCAGCAGCCGCGGGCCGTTTGATCAGCCCCAGCATTTT. Translated: CASSRGPFDQPQHF. This chain uses TRBV11-2 with TRBJ1-5; D call uncertain. Deletions cut 5 bases from V and 5 bases from J, with 13 bases between. CDR3 length: 14 amino acids. CDR1 is SGHAT, CDR2 FQNNGV, per germline.

The chain recombines TRBV6-2 or TRBV6-3 with TRBJ1-1; perhaps TRBD1 as D (5 bases). Per the germline V gene, CDR1 is MNHEY and CDR2 is SVGEGT. Trimming took off 7 bases at V and 11 bases at J, with 20 bases between the two ends. The CDR3 has 13 amino acids. The CDR3 sequence: CASTWGSDRDAFF. CDR3 sequence (DNA): TGTGCCAGCACCTGGGGGTCTGACAGAGACGCTTTCTTT.

This clonotype has just a few counts. One end of the junction fails to match germline, which may point to a read error. This chain uses TRBV4-1 with TRBJ2-1; 14 bases match TRBD2. This CDR3 contains 13 residues. Germline loops: CDR1 MGHRA, CDR2 YSYEKL. The chain's CDR3 is CASSSPGTSGSLF. CDR3 DNA sequence: TGCGCCAGCAGCTCCCCCGGGACTAGCGGGAGTCTTTTC.

The chain links TRBV19 to TRBJ2-5; tentative D call: TRBD1 (7 bases). Per the germline V gene, CDR1 is LNHDA and CDR2 is SQIVND (reference sequence). The germline V and J ends were trimmed by 6 bases and 7 bases, with 21 bases remaining between them. The CDR3 consists of 15 residues. The CDR3 nucleotides are TGTGCCAGTAGAGCAGGGGGGAGTTCTCACGGGACCCAGTACTTC. Its protein product is CASRAGGSSHGTQYF.

This clonotype showed up just a few times. This sequence joins TRBV5-5 and TRBJ1-2, with D possibly being TRBD1 (6 bases). V was clipped by 0 bases and J by 2 bases, with 11 bases between them. The length of the CDR3 is 15 residues. Germline CDR1 and CDR2: SGHKS and YYEKEE (reference sequence). The CDR3 nucleotides read TGTGCCAGCAGCTTGGCGGGGGCAGGGAACTATGGCTACACCTTC. Amino acid sequence: CASSLAGAGNYGYTF. The variable domain in full, completed from reference TRBV5-5 and TRBJ1-2, reads DAGVTQSPTHLIKTRGQQVTLRCSPISGHKSVSWYQQVLGQGPQFIFQYYEKEERGRGNFPDRFSARQFPNYSSELNVNALLLGDSALYLCASSLAGAGNYGYTFGSGTRLTVV.

The chain couples TRBV27 to TRBJ2-7, with 9 bases fitting TRBD1. The CDR3 spans 18 residues. Germline CDR1 and CDR2: MNHEY and SMNVEV (reference sequence). J was trimmed by 6 bases and V by 5 bases; bases with no gene match: 20. This CDR3 is CASSLFIPGQGLHAEQYF. The CDR3 DNA is TGTGCCAGCAGTCTCTTCATACCGGGACAGGGACTTCATGCCGAGCAGTACTTC.

This clonotype was counted ten times or more. The chain couples TRBV24-1 to TRBJ2-5; 8 bases are a match to TRBD1. The germline V gene has CDR1 KGHDR and CDR2 SFDVKD. V lost 8 bases and J lost 3; bases outside the gene matches: 7. The CDR3 has 14 amino acids. CDR3 residues: CATNDSGQEETQYF. CDR3 bases: TGTGCCACCAATGACTCGGGACAGGAAGAGACCCAGTACTTC.

This chain links TRBV6-6 with TRBJ2-5; TRBD2 agrees at 10 bases. The CDR3 spans 17 residues. V lost 3 bases and J lost 4; bases outside the gene matches: 11. Germline CDR1 reads MNHNY; CDR2 reads SVGAGI (reference sequence). CDR3 sequence reads: CASSYGGAGGPRETQYF. The CDR3 bases are TGTGCCAGCAGTTATGGCGGAGCGGGAGGGCCCCGAGAGACCCAGTACTTC.

CDR3 amino acids: CSARVAGKETQYF. In nucleotides, the CDR3 is TGCAGTGCTAGAGTTGCGGGCAAAGAGACCCAGTACTTC. The chain uses TRBV20-1 and TRBJ2-5, with D maybe TRBD2 (5 bases). This CDR3 is built from 13 residues. V was cut by 1 base and J by 3 bases, with 9 bases left in between. Germline CDR1 is DFQATT and CDR2 is SNEGSKA (reference sequence).

The chain carries TRBV20-1 and TRBJ1-5; D is uncertain. CDR3 length: 12 residues. V was cut by 5 bases and J by 1 base, with 6 bases left in between. CDR1 and CDR2 from the germline V gene are DFQATT and SNEGSKA (reference sequence). The CDR3 region is CSARHSNQPQHF. The CDR3 DNA reads as TGCAGTGCTCGACACAGCAATCAGCCCCAGCATTTT.

This clonotype was counted between two and nine times. CDR3 bases: TGTGCCAGTTCCAGGGGGGATTTCTATGGCTACACCTTC. It is translated as CASSRGDFYGYTF. This chain connects TRBV19 to TRBJ1-2; 7 nucleotides agree with TRBD1. Unmatched junction bases numbered 7, after V lost 8 bases and J lost 4 bases. The CDR3 runs to 13 residues. Per the germline V gene, CDR1 is LNHDA and CDR2 is SQIVND (reference sequence).

The rearrangement links TRBV19 to TRBJ2-2; D remains ambiguous. This CDR3 is built from 13 residues. V was cut by 6 bases and J by 3 bases, with 8 bases left in between. Germline values: CDR1 LNHDA, CDR2 SQIVND (reference sequence). CDR3 residues: CASRDRYTGELFF. Written as DNA, the CDR3 is TGTGCCAGTAGGGACCGTTACACCGGGGAGCTGTTTTTT. Full variable domain (remainder filled in from reference TRBV19 and TRBJ2-2): DGGITQSPKYLFRKEGQNVTLSCEQNLNHDAMYWYRQDPGQGLRLIYYSQIVNDFQKGDIAEGYSVSREKKESFPLTVTSAQKNPTAFYLCASRDRYTGELFFGEGSRLTVL.

This chain joins TRBV11-2 and TRBJ2-1; 9 nucleotides line up with TRBD1. Germline values: CDR1 SGHAT, CDR2 FQNNGV. Losses at the gene ends were 5 bases for V and 8 bases for J; bases not matched to a gene: 7. This CDR3 comprises 14 residues. The CDR3, as DNA: TGTGCCAGCAGCCCCCGGACAGGGGTCGATGAGCAGTTCTTC. This translates into CASSPRTGVDEQFF.

The chain uses TRBV28 and TRBJ1-6; D gene unclear. V lost 6 bases, J lost 2 bases, and 11 bases lay in between. This CDR3 region has 15 residues. Germline V gives CDR1 MDHEN, CDR2 SYDVKM. The CDR3, as DNA: TGTGCCAGCAGGCGCGGGGTTACCTATAATTCACCCCTCCACTTT. This encodes CASRRGVTYNSPLHF.

This clonotype was detected ten times or more. J is TRBJ1-2 and V is TRBV6-5; D not certain. V gave up 6 bases and J gave up 2 bases, with 7 bases separating them. This CDR3 comprises 12 residues. CDR1 and CDR2 (germline): MNHEY, SVGAGI. CDR3 sequence reads: CASSPNNYGYTF. CDR3 DNA sequence: TGTGCCAGCAGCCCAAACAACTATGGCTACACCTTC.

V usage is TRBV19 and J usage is TRBJ1-3; D may be TRBD1 (6 bases). This CDR3 comprises 15 residues. The germline V gene has CDR1 LNHDA and CDR2 SQIVND (reference sequence). V was pared by 7 bases and J by 0 bases, with 13 bases between. CDR3 sequence reads: CASTQDRYSGNTIYF. CDR3 coding DNA: TGTGCCAGTACCCAGGACAGATACTCTGGAAACACCATATATTTT.